One and the same sample provided the 6 T cell receptor beta chains below, sequenced in a study of memory CD4+ T cells and cytomegalovirus serostatus. Single viable CD3+CD4+CD8-CD45RO+ cells were sorted as the memory CD4+ T cells. Some clones are missing from TCRdb's copy, which holds only in-frame ones; the method was immunoSEQ multiplex PCR. This sample carries about 25,000 clones, less than 80% of them seen once, and the ten largest clones take roughly 1%. The sample was memory CD4+ T cells from blood. These receptors originate from an adult in good health and CMV-seronegative.

This clone was seen once. The V call is TRBV28, the J call TRBJ1-2; 7 nucleotides agree with TRBD1. In germline, CDR1 is MDHEN, CDR2 SYDVKM. Trimming at V came to 6 bases and at J to 6 bases, leaving 13 bases not matched to a gene. This CDR3 region has 15 residues. The CDR3 reads CASSSPGQVKDGYTF. The CDR3 coding sequence is TGTGCCAGCAGCTCCCCCGGACAGGTAAAGGATGGCTACACCTTC.

This sequence joins TRBV7-9 and TRBJ1-2; D perhaps matches TRBD1 (6 bases). This CDR3 region has 13 residues. CDR1 and CDR2 (germline): SEHNR, FQNEAQ (reference sequence). The V end was cut by 3 bases, the J end by 12 bases, with 17 bases between. The DNA for the CDR3 is TGTGCCAGCAGCTTCGACAGGACGGAGCCGGACACCTTC. It is translated as CASSFDRTEPDTF. Variable domain in full (rest from reference TRBV7-9 and TRBJ1-2): DTGVSQNPRHKITKRGQNVTFRCDPISEHNRLYWYRQTLGQGPEFLTYFQNEAQLEKSRLLSDRFSAERPKGSFSTLEIQRTEQGDSAMYLCASSFDRTEPDTFGSGTRLTVV.

This clone came up once. The CDR3 sequence is CASNRLAELSEQYF. The CDR3, as DNA: TGTGCCAGCAACAGACTAGCGGAACTCTCCGAGCAGTACTTC. V gene TRBV7-2 combines with J gene TRBJ2-7; 9 bases are shared with TRBD2. The CDR3 is 14 residues long. Germline CDR1 is SGHTA and CDR2 is FQGNSA. The J segment lost 6 bases and the V segment lost 7 bases, leaving 10 bases of the junction unmatched.

In this sample, this clone turned up a few times. The CDR3: CASSRGTEKLFF. The DNA for the CDR3 is TGTGCCAGCAGCCGAGGGACTGAAAAACTGTTTTTT. This chain joins TRBV6-5 and TRBJ1-4; TRBD1 might be the D (5 bases). The ends were cut back, 6 bases at V and 7 bases at J, with 9 bases in the middle. Germline V lookup: CDR1 MNHEY, CDR2 SVGAGI. The CDR3 is 12 residues long.

The chain is built from TRBV7-6 and TRBJ1-5; unclear D gene. The V end was cut by 2 bases, the J end by 2 bases, with 7 bases between. This CDR3 comprises 14 residues. CDR1 SGHVS and CDR2 FNYEAQ come from the germline V gene. The CDR3 DNA sequence: TGTGCCAGCAGCTTAATGCAGGGCAATCAGCCCCAGCATTTT. Amino acids: CASSLMQGNQPQHF.

This clone was recorded only once. The chain is built from TRBV28 and TRBJ2-7, with 12 nucleotides matching TRBD1. The CDR3 is 15 residues long. CDR1 is MDHEN, CDR2 SYDVKM, per germline. J lost 8 bases, V lost 4 bases, and 9 bases had no gene match. The CDR3, as DNA: TGTGCCAGCAGTTCAACCGGGACAGGGGGCTGGAAGCAGTACTTC. It specifies CASSSTGTGGWKQYF.